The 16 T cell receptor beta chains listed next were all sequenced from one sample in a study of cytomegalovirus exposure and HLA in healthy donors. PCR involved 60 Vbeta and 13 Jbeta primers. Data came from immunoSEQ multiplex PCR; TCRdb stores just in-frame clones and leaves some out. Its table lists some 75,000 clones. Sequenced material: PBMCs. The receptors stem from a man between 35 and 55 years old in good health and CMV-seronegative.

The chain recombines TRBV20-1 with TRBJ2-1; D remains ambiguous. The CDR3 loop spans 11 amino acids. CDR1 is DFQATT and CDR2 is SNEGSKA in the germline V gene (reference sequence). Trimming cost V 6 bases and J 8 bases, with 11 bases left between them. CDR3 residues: CSAYSWDEQFF. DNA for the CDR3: TGCAGTGCGTATAGCTGGGATGAGCAGTTCTTC.

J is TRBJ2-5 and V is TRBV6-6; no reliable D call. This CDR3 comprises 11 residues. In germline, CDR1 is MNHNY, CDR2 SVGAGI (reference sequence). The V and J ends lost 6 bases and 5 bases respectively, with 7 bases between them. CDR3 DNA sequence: TGTGCCAGCAGGGTCCGGGAGACCCAGTACTTC. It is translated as CASRVRETQYF.

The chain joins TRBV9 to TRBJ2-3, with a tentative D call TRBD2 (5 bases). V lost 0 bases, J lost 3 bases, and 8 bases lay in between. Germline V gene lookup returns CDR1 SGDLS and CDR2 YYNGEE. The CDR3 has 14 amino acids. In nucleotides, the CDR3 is TGTGCCAGCAGCGTAGTCCCGGGAACAGATACGCAGTATTTT. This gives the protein CASSVVPGTDTQYF.

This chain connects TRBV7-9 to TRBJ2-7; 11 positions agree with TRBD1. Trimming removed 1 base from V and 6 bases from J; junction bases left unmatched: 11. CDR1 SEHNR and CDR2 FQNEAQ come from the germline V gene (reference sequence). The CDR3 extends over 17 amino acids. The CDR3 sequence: CASSLGGTGGTSCEQYF. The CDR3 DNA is TGTGCCAGCAGCTTAGGGGGGACAGGGGGTACCTCTTGCGAGCAGTACTTC.

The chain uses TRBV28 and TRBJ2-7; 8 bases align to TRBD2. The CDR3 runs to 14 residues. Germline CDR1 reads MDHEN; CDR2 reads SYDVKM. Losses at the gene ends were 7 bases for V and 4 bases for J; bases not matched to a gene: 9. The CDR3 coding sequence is TGTGCCAGCAAGATCGGGGGGGATTTTTACGAGCAGTACTTC. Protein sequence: CASKIGGDFYEQYF.

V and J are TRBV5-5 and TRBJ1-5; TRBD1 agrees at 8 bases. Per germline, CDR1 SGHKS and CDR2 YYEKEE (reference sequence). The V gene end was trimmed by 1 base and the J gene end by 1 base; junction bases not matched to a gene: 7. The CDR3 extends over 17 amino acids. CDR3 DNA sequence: TGTGCCAGCAGCTTGATTGCGGGACAGGCGAGCAATCAGCCCCAGCATTTT. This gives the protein CASSLIAGQASNQPQHF.

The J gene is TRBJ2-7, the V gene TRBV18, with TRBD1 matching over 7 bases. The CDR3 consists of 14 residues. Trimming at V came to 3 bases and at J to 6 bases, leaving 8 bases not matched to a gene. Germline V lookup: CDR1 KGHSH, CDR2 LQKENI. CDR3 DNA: TGTGCCAGCTCACCCTTACAGGGGTCTGGCGAGCAGTACTTC. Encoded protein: CASSPLQGSGEQYF.

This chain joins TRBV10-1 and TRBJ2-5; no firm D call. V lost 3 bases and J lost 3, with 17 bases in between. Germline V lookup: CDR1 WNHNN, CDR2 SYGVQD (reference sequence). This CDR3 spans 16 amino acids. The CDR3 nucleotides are TGCGCCAGCAGTGATTCTTCGGTCACGGAGAAAGAGACCCAGTACTTC. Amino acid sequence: CASSDSSVTEKETQYF.

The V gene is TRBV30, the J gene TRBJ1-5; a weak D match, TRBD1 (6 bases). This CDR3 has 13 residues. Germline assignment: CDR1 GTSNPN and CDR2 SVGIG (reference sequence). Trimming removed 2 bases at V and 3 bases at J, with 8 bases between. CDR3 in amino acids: CAWSTGFNQPQHF. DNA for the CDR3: TGTGCCTGGAGTACAGGGTTCAATCAGCCCCAGCATTTT.

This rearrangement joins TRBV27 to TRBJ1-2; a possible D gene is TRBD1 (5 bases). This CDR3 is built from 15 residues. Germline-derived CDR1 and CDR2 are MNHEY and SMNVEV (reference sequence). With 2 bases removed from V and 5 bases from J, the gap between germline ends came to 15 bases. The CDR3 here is CASSLVPGQLYGYTF. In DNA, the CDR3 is TGTGCCAGCAGTTTAGTCCCCGGACAATTATATGGCTACACCTTC.

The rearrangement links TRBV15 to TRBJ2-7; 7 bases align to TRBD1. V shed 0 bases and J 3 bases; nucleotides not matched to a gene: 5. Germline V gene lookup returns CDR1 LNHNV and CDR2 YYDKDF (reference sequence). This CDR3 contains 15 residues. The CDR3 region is CATSRDPGQRYEQYF. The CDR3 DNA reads TGTGCCACCAGCAGAGATCCGGGACAGCGCTACGAGCAGTACTTC.

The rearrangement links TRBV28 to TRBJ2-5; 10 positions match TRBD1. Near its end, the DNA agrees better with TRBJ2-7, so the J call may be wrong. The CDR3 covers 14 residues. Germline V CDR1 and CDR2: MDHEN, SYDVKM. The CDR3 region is CASKGQGLSYEQYF. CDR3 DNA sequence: TGTGCCAGCAAGGGACAGGGGTTATCCTACGAGCAGTACTTC.

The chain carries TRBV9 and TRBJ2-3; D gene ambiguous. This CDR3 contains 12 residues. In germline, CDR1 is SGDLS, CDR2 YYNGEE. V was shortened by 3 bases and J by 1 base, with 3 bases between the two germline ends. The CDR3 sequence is CASSAGTDTQYF. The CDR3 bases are TGTGCCAGCAGCGCGGGCACAGATACGCAGTATTTT.

As DNA, the CDR3 is TGTGCCAGCAGACCCGCGCACGGTGGCAATCAGCCCCAGCATTTT. Amino acids: CASRPAHGGNQPQHF. The chain carries TRBV27 and TRBJ1-5; no firm D call. There are 15 residues in the CDR3. Trimming took off 6 bases at V and 2 bases at J, with 14 bases between the two ends. CDR1 and CDR2 from the germline V gene are MNHEY and SMNVEV (reference sequence).

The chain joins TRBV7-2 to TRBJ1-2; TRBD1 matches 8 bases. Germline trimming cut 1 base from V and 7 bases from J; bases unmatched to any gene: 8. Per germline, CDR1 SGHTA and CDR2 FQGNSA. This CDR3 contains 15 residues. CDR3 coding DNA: TGTGCCAGCAGCTTAGGGGACAGGCCCCTCCGTGGCTACACCTTC. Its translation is CASSLGDRPLRGYTF.

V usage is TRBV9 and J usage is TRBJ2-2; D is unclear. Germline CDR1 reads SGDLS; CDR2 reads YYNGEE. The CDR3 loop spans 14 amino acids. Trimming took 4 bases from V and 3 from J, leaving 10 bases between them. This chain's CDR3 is CASSPTSDTGELFF. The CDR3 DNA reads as TGTGCCAGCAGCCCTACGAGCGACACCGGGGAGCTGTTTTTT.